The clone carrying this T cell receptor (beta chain) was found a few times. These data come from a study of T cell changes during pregnancy in multiple sclerosis. TCRdb's table, derived via immunoSEQ multiplex PCR, lists solely in-frame clones and lacks some. This table has almost 35,000 clones, around nine tenths appearing once. The TCR originated in a female donor with multiple sclerosis, enrolled in a pregnancy study. Sample: CD8+ T cells from peripheral blood mononuclear cells, taken before pregnancy.

CDR3 sequence: CASSVGTGTEAFF. For the CDR3, the DNA is TGTGCCAGCAGCGTAGGGACAGGCACTGAAGCTTTCTTT. V gene TRBV9 combines with J gene TRBJ1-1, with 7 positions matching TRBD1. Germline CDR1 SGDLS, CDR2 YYNGEE. This CDR3 comprises 13 residues. The trim removed 0 bases at V and 4 bases at J, leaving 0 bases unmatched.